This T cell receptor (beta chain) was captured in a study of blood T cell repertoires in COVID-19. CDR3 size: 14 residues. Germline V gene lookup returns CDR1 SEHNR and CDR2 FQNEAQ (reference sequence). Between the trimmed V and J ends, which lost 1 base and 3 bases, there was a span of 7 bases. TCRdb's copy holds only in-frame clones and misses some; the assay was immunoSEQ multiplex PCR. The sample contains more than 100,000 clones, roughly 80% of which appear only once. The TCR originated in a human donor in a cohort sampled during active COVID-19. The sample taken for sequencing was peripheral blood. The chain uses TRBV7-9 and TRBJ2-1; D possibly corresponds to TRBD1 (6 bases). CDR3 sequence reads: CASSLEGDYNEQFF. DNA of the CDR3: TGTGCCAGCAGCTTAGAGGGGGACTACAATGAGCAGTTCTTC.